The clone carrying this T cell receptor beta chain has more than one count but fewer than ten. Its specificity is unknown. A sample-barcoded 5' primer and a J-beta primer mix were used in a second PCR of about 7 to 11 cycles. Using its own MiXCR run on the 5' RACE reads, TCRdb lists one record per CDR3 protein. The sample lists 1 million or so distinct CDR3 sequences, about 23% occurring once. Donors each provided ten milliliters of peripheral blood. The CDR3 runs to 13 residues. Trimming took 4 bases from V and 1 from J, leaving 11 bases between them. Germline lookup yields CDR1 SQVTM and CDR2 ANQGSEA. This record belongs to a study of blood T cells in healthy people across ages. General study points: When set beside aged donors, long-lived donors presented more naive CD4+ cells and higher diversity.

These same records also appear under a second study, on T cells of mothers and their children. Per that paper: About 2.8 million TCR beta reads per child versus over 10 million per mother. The effect of thymic selection on TCR recombination output is similar between related and unrelated pairs.

Sequenced: blood. This chain uses TRBV29-1 with TRBJ2-7; weak D call: TRBD1 (6 bases). The sequence was obtained from a girl aged 2 to 9 in good health. In nucleotides, the CDR3 is TGCAGCGTTGGACCACAGGGTTCCTACGAGCAGTACTTC. It is translated as CSVGPQGSYEQYF.